The 3 T cell receptor beta chains below come from one sample, sequenced in a study of shared clonotypes between healthy human individuals. The protocol was immunoSEQ multiplex PCR, while the TCRdb copy is restricted to in-frame clones and leaves out a portion. The sample lists approximately 1.5 million clones; about 98% were seen once. Source material: naive CD4+ T cells sorted from blood. As to subset: CD45RA+ positively selected. The receptors here all came from a young man in good health.

This chain links TRBV5-1 with TRBJ2-2; 7 bases are shared with TRBD1. Germline V gene data show CDR1 as SGHRS and CDR2 as YFSETQ. The CDR3 totals 17 residues. Losses at the gene ends were 4 bases for V and 0 bases for J; bases not matched to a gene: 9. This CDR3 reads CASSISRGTANTGELFF. CDR3 DNA: TGCGCCAGCAGCATTAGTCGAGGGACAGCGAACACCGGGGAGCTGTTTTTT.

V is TRBV27 and J is TRBJ2-7; D unclear. This CDR3 spans 16 amino acids. The germline V and J ends were trimmed by 3 bases and 4 bases, with 19 bases remaining between them. Germline V gene sequence: CDR1 MNHEY, CDR2 SMNVEV (reference sequence). The CDR3 reads CASSFSIFGAKYEQYF. CDR3 sequence (DNA): TGTGCCAGCAGTTTTTCGATTTTTGGTGCGAAGTACGAGCAGTACTTC.

The CDR3 protein is CASSLYPGLIAGELFF. The CDR3 nucleotides are TGTGCCAGCAGCTTATATCCCGGGCTAATTGCCGGGGAGCTGTTTTTT. The J gene is TRBJ2-2, the V gene TRBV7-8, with D uncertain. Trimming took off 2 bases at V and 6 bases at J, with 16 bases between the two ends. The CDR3 is 16 amino acids. The germline gives CDR1 SGHVS, CDR2 FQNEAQ.